This TCR beta chain was identified during a study of cytomegalovirus exposure and HLA in healthy donors. The PCR made use of 60 Vbeta and 13 Jbeta primers. This table comes from immunoSEQ multiplex PCR, and its TCRdb copy is limited to in-frame clones, with some not included. The sample has more than 95,000 clones, around a tenth seen once. Trimming removed 4 bases from V and 0 bases from J; junction bases left unmatched: 3. The germline gives CDR1 SGHRS, CDR2 YFSETQ. CDR3 length equals 15 residues. The receptor's source is a man aged 30 to 45 in good health and CMV-seronegative. Sequenced: PBMCs. This chain uses TRBV5-1 with TRBJ2-3; 9 bases fit TRBD1. CDR3 bases: TGCGCCAGCAGCCGGACAGGGGAAAGCACAGATACGCAGTATTTT. Translating it yields CASSRTGESTDTQYF.